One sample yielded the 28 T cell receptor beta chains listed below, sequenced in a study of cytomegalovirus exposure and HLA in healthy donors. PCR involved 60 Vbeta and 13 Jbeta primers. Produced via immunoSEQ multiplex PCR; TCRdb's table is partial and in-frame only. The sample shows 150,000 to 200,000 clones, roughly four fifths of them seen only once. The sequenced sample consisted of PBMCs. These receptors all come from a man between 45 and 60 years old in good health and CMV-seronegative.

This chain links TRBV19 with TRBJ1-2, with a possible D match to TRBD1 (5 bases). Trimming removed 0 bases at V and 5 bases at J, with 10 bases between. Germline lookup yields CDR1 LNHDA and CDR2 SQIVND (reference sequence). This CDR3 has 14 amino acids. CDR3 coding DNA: TGTGCCAGTAGTATAGAGGCAGGGAGGTATGGCTACACCTTC. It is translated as CASSIEAGRYGYTF.

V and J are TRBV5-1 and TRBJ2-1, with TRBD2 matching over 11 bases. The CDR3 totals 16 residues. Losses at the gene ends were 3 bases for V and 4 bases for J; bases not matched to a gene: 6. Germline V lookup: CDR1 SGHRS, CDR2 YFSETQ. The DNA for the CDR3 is TGCGCCAGCAGCTCAACCGGGACTAGCGGATACAATGAGCAGTTCTTC. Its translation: CASSSTGTSGYNEQFF.

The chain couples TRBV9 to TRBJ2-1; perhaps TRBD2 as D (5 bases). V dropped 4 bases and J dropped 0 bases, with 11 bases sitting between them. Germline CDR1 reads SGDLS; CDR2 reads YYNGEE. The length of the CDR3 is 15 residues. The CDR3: CASSPTTSSYNEQFF. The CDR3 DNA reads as TGTGCCAGCAGCCCTACTACTAGCTCCTACAATGAGCAGTTCTTC.

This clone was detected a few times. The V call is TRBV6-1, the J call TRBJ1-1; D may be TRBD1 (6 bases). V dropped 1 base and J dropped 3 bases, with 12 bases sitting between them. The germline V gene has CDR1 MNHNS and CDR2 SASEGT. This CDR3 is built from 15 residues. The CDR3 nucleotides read TGTGCCAGCAGTGAAGGGGGGCTCTGGGACACTGAAGCTTTCTTT. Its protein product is CASSEGGLWDTEAFF.

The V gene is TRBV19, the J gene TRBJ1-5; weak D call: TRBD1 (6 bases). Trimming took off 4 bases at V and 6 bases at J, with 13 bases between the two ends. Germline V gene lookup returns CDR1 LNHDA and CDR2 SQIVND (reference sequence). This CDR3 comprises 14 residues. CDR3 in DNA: TGTGCCAGTAGTAACCATCAGGGGCTTCAGCCCCAGCATTTT. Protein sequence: CASSNHQGLQPQHF.

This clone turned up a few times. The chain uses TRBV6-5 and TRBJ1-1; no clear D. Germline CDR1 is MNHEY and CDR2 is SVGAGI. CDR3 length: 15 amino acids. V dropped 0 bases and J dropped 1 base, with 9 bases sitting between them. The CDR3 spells CASSYSSRPNTEAFF. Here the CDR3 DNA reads TGTGCCAGCAGTTACTCTAGCCGGCCGAACACTGAAGCTTTCTTT.

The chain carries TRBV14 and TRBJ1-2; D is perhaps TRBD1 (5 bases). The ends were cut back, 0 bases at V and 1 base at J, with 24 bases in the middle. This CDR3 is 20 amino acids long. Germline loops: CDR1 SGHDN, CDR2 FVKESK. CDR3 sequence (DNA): TGTGCCAGCAGCCAAGATAAATGGCAGCCAGACAGAACAGATAACTATGGCTACACCTTC. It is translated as CASSQDKWQPDRTDNYGYTF.

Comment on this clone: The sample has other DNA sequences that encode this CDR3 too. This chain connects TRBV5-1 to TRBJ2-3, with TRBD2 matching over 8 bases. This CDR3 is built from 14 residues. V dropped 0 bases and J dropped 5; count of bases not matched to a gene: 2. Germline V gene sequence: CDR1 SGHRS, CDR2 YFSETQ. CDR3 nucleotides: TGCGCCAGCAGCTTGGAGCGGGGGAAAGATACGCAGTATTTT. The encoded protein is CASSLERGKDTQYF.

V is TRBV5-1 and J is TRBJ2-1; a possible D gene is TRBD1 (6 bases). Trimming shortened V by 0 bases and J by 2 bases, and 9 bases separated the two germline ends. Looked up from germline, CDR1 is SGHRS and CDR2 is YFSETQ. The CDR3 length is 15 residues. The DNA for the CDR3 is TGCGCCAGCAGCTTGGGGCAGGGGCCCTACAATGAGCAGTTCTTC. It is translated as CASSLGQGPYNEQFF.

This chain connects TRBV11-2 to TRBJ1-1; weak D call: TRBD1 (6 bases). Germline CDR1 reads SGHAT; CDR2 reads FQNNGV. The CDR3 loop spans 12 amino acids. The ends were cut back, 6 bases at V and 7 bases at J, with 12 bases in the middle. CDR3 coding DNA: TGTGCCAGCAGTCTAACAGGGAATGAAGCTTTCTTT. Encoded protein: CASSLTGNEAFF.

Here the CDR3 DNA reads TGTGCCAGCAGCAAAATGCGGGAGCAGTACTTC. The encoded protein is CASSKMREQYF. The chain employs TRBV7-8 and TRBJ2-7, with D uncertain. The CDR3 is 11 amino acids. Trimming stripped 5 bases from V and 7 bases from J, with 9 bases between. Germline values: CDR1 SGHVS, CDR2 FQNEAQ.

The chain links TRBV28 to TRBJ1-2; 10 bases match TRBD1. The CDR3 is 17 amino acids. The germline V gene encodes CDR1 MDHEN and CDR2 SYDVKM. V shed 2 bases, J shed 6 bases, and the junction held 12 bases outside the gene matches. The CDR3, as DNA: TGTGCCAGCAGTTTACCTCGGACAGGGGGTCCGTCCGATGGCTACACCTTC. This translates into CASSLPRTGGPSDGYTF.

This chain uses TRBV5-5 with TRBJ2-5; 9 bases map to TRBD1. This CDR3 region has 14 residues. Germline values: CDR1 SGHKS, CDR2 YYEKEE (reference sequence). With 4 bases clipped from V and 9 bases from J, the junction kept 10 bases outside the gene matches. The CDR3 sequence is CASSAWDRALPQYF. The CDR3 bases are TGTGCCAGCAGCGCCTGGGACAGGGCTCTACCCCAGTACTTC.

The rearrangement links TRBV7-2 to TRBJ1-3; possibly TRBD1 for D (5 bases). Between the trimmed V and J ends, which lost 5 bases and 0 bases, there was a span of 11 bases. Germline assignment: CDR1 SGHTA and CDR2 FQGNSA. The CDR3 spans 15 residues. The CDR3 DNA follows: TGTGCCAGCAGCCGGCAGGGCAGCTCTGGAAACACCATATATTTT. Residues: CASSRQGSSGNTIYF.

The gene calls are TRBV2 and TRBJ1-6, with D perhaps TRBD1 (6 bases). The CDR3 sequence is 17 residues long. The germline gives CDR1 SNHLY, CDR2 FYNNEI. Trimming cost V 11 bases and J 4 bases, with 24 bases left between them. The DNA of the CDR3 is TGTGCCGCCAGCGGGGGTGCAGGACAGAGGTATAATTCACCCCTCCACTTT. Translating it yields CAASGGAGQRYNSPLHF.

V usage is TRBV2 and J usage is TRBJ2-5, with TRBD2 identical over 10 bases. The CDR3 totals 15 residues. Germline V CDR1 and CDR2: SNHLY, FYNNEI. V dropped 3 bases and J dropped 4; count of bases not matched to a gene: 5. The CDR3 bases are TGTGCCAGCAGTGATCGGCCTAGCGGGGGAGAGACCCAGTACTTC. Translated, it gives CASSDRPSGGETQYF.

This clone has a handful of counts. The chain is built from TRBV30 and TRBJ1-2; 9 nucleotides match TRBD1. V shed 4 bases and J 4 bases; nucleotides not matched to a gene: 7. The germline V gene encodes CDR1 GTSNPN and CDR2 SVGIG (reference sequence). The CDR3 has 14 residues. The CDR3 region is CAWIRGQGPYGYTF. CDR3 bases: TGTGCCTGGATCCGGGGACAGGGTCCCTATGGCTACACCTTC. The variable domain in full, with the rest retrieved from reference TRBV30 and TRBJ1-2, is SQTIHQWPATLVQPVGSPLSLECTVEGTSNPNLYWYRQAAGRGLQLLFYSVGIGQISSEVPQNLSASRPQDRQFILSSKKLLLSDSGFYLCAWIRGQGPYGYTFGSGTRLTVV.

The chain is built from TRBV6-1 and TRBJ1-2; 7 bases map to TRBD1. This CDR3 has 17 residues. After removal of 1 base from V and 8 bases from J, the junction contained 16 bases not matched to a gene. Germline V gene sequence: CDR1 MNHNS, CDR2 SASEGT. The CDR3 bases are TGTGCCAGCAGTGAAGTCCCCCCGAGACAGGGTGTATTCGGCTACACCTTC. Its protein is CASSEVPPRQGVFGYTF.

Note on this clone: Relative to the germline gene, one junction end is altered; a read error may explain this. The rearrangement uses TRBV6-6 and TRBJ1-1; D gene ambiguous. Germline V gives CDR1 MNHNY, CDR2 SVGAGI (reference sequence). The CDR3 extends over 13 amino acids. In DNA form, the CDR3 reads TGCACGCTCGAGCGGCAGATGAACACTGAAGCTTTCTTT. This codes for CTLERQMNTEAFF.

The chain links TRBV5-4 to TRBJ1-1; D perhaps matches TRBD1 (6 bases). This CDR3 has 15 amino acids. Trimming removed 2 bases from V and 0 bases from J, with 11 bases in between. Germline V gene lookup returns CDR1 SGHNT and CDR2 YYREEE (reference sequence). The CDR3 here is CASSFDRLMNTEAFF. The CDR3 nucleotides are TGTGCCAGCAGCTTTGACAGGCTAATGAACACTGAAGCTTTCTTT.

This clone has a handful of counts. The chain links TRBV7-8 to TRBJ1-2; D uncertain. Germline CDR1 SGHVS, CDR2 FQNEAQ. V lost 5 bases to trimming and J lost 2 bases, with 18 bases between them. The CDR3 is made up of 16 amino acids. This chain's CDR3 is CASSTGEGEMNYGYTF. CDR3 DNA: TGTGCCAGCAGCACCGGGGAGGGCGAGATGAACTATGGCTACACCTTC.

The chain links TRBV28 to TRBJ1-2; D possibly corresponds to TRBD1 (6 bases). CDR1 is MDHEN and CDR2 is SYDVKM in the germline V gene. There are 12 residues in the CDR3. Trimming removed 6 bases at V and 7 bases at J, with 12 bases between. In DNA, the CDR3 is TGTGCCAGCAGCTCAGGGGTCAGTGGCTACACCTTC. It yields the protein CASSSGVSGYTF.

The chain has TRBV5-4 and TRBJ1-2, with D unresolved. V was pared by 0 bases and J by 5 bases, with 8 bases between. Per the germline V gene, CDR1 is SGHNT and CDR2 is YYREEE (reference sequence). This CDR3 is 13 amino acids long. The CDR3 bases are TGTGCCAGCAGCTTGGTAGCGAATTATGGCTACACCTTC. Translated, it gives CASSLVANYGYTF.

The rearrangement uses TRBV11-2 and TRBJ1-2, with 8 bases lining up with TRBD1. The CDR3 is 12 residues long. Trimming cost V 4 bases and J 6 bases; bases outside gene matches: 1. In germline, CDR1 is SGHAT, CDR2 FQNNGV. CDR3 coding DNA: TGTGCCAGCAGCTCAGGGGGCCATGGCTACACCTTC. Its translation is CASSSGGHGYTF. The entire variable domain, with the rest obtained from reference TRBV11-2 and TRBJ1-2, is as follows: EAGVAQSPRYKIIEKRQSVAFWCNPISGHATLYWYQQILGQGPKLLIQFQNNGVVDDSQLPKDRFSAERLKGVDSTLKIQPAKLEDSAVYLCASSSGGHGYTFGSGTRLTVV.

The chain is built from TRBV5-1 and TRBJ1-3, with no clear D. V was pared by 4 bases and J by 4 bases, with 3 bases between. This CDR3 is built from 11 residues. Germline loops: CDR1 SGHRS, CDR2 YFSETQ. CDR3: CASSIGNTIYF. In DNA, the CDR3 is TGCGCCAGCAGCATAGGAAACACCATATATTTT.

This chain's CDR3 is CASSPDPGASEAFF. The CDR3 DNA reads as TGTGCCAGCAGCCCGGACCCGGGAGCGTCTGAAGCTTTCTTT. This chain joins TRBV7-9 and TRBJ1-1; D is undetermined. This CDR3 has 14 residues. Germline values: CDR1 SEHNR, CDR2 FQNEAQ (reference sequence). V gave up 5 bases and J gave up 6 bases, with 16 bases separating them.

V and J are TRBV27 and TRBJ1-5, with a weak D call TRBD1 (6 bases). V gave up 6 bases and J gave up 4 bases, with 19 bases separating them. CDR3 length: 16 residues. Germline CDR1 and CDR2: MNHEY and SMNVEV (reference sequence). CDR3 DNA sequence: TGTGCCAGCAGCCCGGGGGGGGCCGGGGGAAATCAGCCCCAGCATTTT. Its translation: CASSPGGAGGNQPQHF.

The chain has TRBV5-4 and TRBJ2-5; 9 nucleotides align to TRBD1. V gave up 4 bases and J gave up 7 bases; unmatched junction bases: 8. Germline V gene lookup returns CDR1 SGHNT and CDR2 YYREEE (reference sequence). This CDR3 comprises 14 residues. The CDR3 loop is CASSPTDRGVTQYF. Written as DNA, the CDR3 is TGTGCCAGCAGCCCAACCGACAGGGGGGTGACCCAGTACTTC.